The 20 T cell receptor beta chains reported below all come from one sample, sequenced in a study of shared clonotypes between healthy human individuals. The protocol was immunoSEQ multiplex PCR, while the TCRdb copy is restricted to in-frame clones and leaves out a portion. Among about 1.1 million clones listed, 60% to 85% were seen once. Sequencing input: memory CD4+ T cells from PBMCs. As for subset: CD45RA-negative fraction. Receptors were obtained from a man aged 18 to 29 in good health. Some clones in this sample may be carry-over from other donors' samples.

This rearrangement joins TRBV28 to TRBJ2-7, with 9 bases matching TRBD1. The CDR3 spans 14 residues. Germline V gene data show CDR1 as MDHEN and CDR2 as SYDVKM. The V and J ends lost 3 bases and 3 bases, in that order; junction bases with no gene match: 3. The CDR3 bases are TGTGCCAGCAGTTTGGGGGACAGGGTCTACGAGCAGTACTTC. Its translation: CASSLGDRVYEQYF.

This sequence joins TRBV20-1 and TRBJ1-2; D gene unclear. Looked up from germline, CDR1 is DFQATT and CDR2 is SNEGSKA (reference sequence). Trimming pared 1 base from V and 8 bases from J, leaving 8 bases between. This CDR3 is built from 11 residues. This chain's CDR3 is CSARVVRGYTF. The CDR3 DNA follows: TGCAGTGCTAGAGTCGTTCGAGGCTACACCTTC.

The chain has TRBV10-3 and TRBJ2-5, with 8 bases fitting TRBD2. The CDR3 sequence is 17 residues long. The V and J ends lost 4 bases and 4 bases, in that order; junction bases with no gene match: 14. CDR1 is ENHRY, CDR2 SYGVKD, per germline. This CDR3 reads CAISGRPSGRVGETQYF. The CDR3 bases are TGTGCCATCAGTGGAAGACCCAGCGGGAGAGTAGGAGAGACCCAGTACTTC.

The chain combines TRBV4-3 with TRBJ1-4, with 7 bases matching TRBD1. The V and J ends lost 2 bases and 5 bases, in that order; junction bases with no gene match: 11. The CDR3 runs to 17 residues. Germline V gene sequence: CDR1 LGHNA, CDR2 YSLEER. CDR3 sequence: CASSQPTITRGNEKLFF. The DNA of the CDR3 is TGCGCCAGCAGCCAACCTACAATAACCAGGGGGAATGAAAAACTGTTTTTT.

The chain couples TRBV5-1 to TRBJ2-7; no clear D. The V gene lost 8 bases and the J gene lost 0 bases, with 12 bases spanning the gap. This CDR3 has 13 residues. Germline V CDR1 and CDR2: SGHRS, YFSETQ. CDR3 coding DNA: TGCGCCAGTGCACTTAGGAGCTCCTACGAGCAGTACTTC. It codes for CASALRSSYEQYF. Combining the CDR3 with reference TRBV5-1 and TRBJ2-7 gives the whole variable domain KAGVTQTPRYLIKTRGQQVTLSCSPISGHRSVSWYQQTPGQGLQFLFEYFSETQRNKGNFPGRFSGRQFSNSRSEMNVSTLELGDSALYLCASALRSSYEQYFGPGTRLTVT.

Only a few counts were recorded for this clone. This rearrangement joins TRBV30 to TRBJ1-2; no clear D. V shed 4 bases and J shed 4 bases, with 25 bases lying between them. The CDR3 spans 17 residues. The germline gives CDR1 GTSNPN, CDR2 SVGIG (reference sequence). The CDR3 DNA is TGTGCCTGGACCTTTAGGGAGTACCGCCTCGCCGGCTATGGCTACACCTTC. Its protein is CAWTFREYRLAGYGYTF. Using reference TRBV30 and TRBJ1-2 for the parts outside the CDR3, the full variable domain is SQTIHQWPATLVQPVGSPLSLECTVEGTSNPNLYWYRQAAGRGLQLLFYSVGIGQISSEVPQNLSASRPQDRQFILSSKKLLLSDSGFYLCAWTFREYRLAGYGYTFGSGTRLTVV.

V and J are TRBV9 and TRBJ1-1; the D gene is possibly TRBD1 (6 bases). The germline gives CDR1 SGDLS, CDR2 YYNGEE. Between the trimmed V and J ends, which lost 0 bases and 4 bases, there was a span of 13 bases. This CDR3 comprises 15 residues. The CDR3 DNA follows: TGTGCCAGCAGCGTAGCCACACAGGGAAGCACTGAAGCTTTCTTT. It translates to CASSVATQGSTEAFF.

This clone has just a few counts. The V call is TRBV11-2, the J call TRBJ1-5; D call uncertain. The CDR3 consists of 15 residues. Germline V gene data show CDR1 as SGHAT and CDR2 as FQNNGV. Trimming removed 5 bases from V and 0 bases from J, with 11 bases in between. CDR3: CASSRGLSSNQPQHF. Here the CDR3 DNA reads TGTGCCAGCAGCCGTGGACTATCTAGCAATCAGCCCCAGCATTTT.

The gene calls are TRBV5-1 and TRBJ2-2; 10 bases agree with TRBD1. Unmatched junction bases numbered 4, after V lost 3 bases and J lost 2 bases. This CDR3 comprises 16 residues. Germline loops: CDR1 SGHRS, CDR2 YFSETQ. The CDR3 region is CASSYSTGGNTGELFF. DNA for the CDR3: TGCGCCAGCAGCTACTCGACAGGGGGCAACACCGGGGAGCTGTTTTTT.

The genes are TRBV2 and TRBJ2-1; 15 bases align to TRBD2. Germline values: CDR1 SNHLY, CDR2 FYNNEI. This CDR3 contains 21 residues. Germline trimming cut 6 bases from V and 7 bases from J; bases unmatched to any gene: 22. The CDR3 here is CASSGLAGGPVEEEGGNEQFF. The CDR3 bases are TGTGCCAGCAGCGGACTAGCGGGAGGGCCTGTAGAAGAAGAGGGGGGAAATGAGCAGTTCTTC.

V gene TRBV11-3 combines with J gene TRBJ2-2; 10 positions agree with TRBD1. CDR3 length: 16 residues. Germline values: CDR1 SGHNT, CDR2 YENEEA. After removal of 5 bases from V and 7 bases from J, the junction contained 10 bases not matched to a gene. This CDR3 reads CASSPTDRGTYGELFF. CDR3 bases: TGTGCCAGCAGCCCAACGGACAGGGGGACTTACGGGGAGCTGTTTTTT.

The chain links TRBV5-4 to TRBJ2-2, with 14 bases aligning to TRBD2. V was clipped by 4 bases and J by 6 bases; unmatched bases: 8. Germline CDR1 is SGHNT and CDR2 is YYREEE (reference sequence). The CDR3 is 17 amino acids. The CDR3 DNA reads as TGTGCCAGCAGCCCCGGGACTAGCGGGAGATTTTCCGGGGAGCTGTTTTTT. Its translation is CASSPGTSGRFSGELFF.

This chain connects TRBV4-1 to TRBJ1-5, with 9 nucleotides matching TRBD1. Germline V lookup: CDR1 MGHRA, CDR2 YSYEKL. CDR3 length: 16 residues. V trimming: 2 bases; J trimming: 4 bases; junction bases outside the gene matches: 6. DNA of the CDR3: TGCGCCAGCAGCCAACCCACAGGGGGCCCGAATCAGCCCCAGCATTTT. It encodes CASSQPTGGPNQPQHF.

With respect to this clone: Other nucleotide sequences in the sample specify the same CDR3. The chain links TRBV2 to TRBJ2-5; 8 bases are shared with TRBD1. The CDR3 length is 13 residues. Germline V CDR1 and CDR2: SNHLY, FYNNEI. Unmatched junction bases numbered 2, after V lost 4 bases and J lost 4 bases. The CDR3 protein is CASSGGTGETQYF. The CDR3 DNA follows: TGTGCCAGCAGTGGGGGGACAGGAGAGACCCAGTACTTC.

The chain is built from TRBV11-3 and TRBJ2-1, with 10 nucleotides matching TRBD1. Germline CDR1 and CDR2: SGHNT and YENEEA. Trimming took 5 bases from V and 7 from J; bases not matched to a gene: 11. The CDR3 has 16 residues. CDR3 bases: TGTGCCAGCAGCCTGGGGACAGGGGATTTTGTGAATGAGCAGTTCTTC. Translation: CASSLGTGDFVNEQFF.

The V call is TRBV6-5, the J call TRBJ1-2, with D unclear. This CDR3 is built from 13 residues. Germline V gives CDR1 MNHEY, CDR2 SVGAGI. Deletions cut 8 bases from V and 8 bases from J, with 18 bases between. CDR3 coding DNA: TGTGCCAGCTCACAAGGTTGGACCCGAGGCTACACCTTC. Translation: CASSQGWTRGYTF.

This rearrangement joins TRBV11-2 to TRBJ1-1; D unresolved. Germline CDR1 and CDR2: SGHAT and FQNNGV. Deletions cut 5 bases from V and 0 bases from J, with 19 bases between. The CDR3 is made up of 17 amino acids. The CDR3 here is CASSRRPPGSMNTEAFF. In nucleotides, the CDR3 is TGTGCCAGCAGCCGTCGGCCCCCGGGGTCCATGAACACTGAAGCTTTCTTT. Complete variable domain (other parts from reference TRBV11-2 and TRBJ1-1): EAGVAQSPRYKIIEKRQSVAFWCNPISGHATLYWYQQILGQGPKLLIQFQNNGVVDDSQLPKDRFSAERLKGVDSTLKIQPAKLEDSAVYLCASSRRPPGSMNTEAFFGQGTRLTVV.

The genes are TRBV2 and TRBJ2-7; possibly TRBD2 for D (5 bases). The length of the CDR3 is 13 residues. Germline assignment: CDR1 SNHLY and CDR2 FYNNEI. V lost 7 bases and J 0 bases, leaving 10 bases between the germline ends. The CDR3 spells CASKQRRSYEQYF. The CDR3 nucleotides read TGTGCCAGCAAGCAGCGGCGCTCCTACGAGCAGTACTTC. Full variable domain (missing parts from reference TRBV2 and TRBJ2-7): EPEVTQTPSHQVTQMGQEVILRCVPISNHLYFYWYRQILGQKVEFLVSFYNNEISEKSEIFDDQFSVERPDGSNFTLKIRSTKLEDSAMYFCASKQRRSYEQYFGPGTRLTVT.

V and J are TRBV29-1 and TRBJ2-2; 8 positions agree with TRBD1. Germline CDR1 SQVTM, CDR2 ANQGSEA. The V segment lost 5 bases and the J segment 2 bases; nucleotides outside the gene matches: 7. CDR3 size: 15 residues. The CDR3 DNA reads TGCAGCGTTTGGTACAGGGGGATTAACACCGGGGAGCTGTTTTTT. It translates to CSVWYRGINTGELFF.

The J gene is TRBJ1-6, the V gene TRBV5-1, with TRBD1 identical over 7 bases. Trimming at V came to 4 bases and at J to 10 bases, leaving 11 bases not matched to a gene. This CDR3 has 15 residues. Germline lookup yields CDR1 SGHRS and CDR2 YFSETQ. CDR3 region: CASSQTQGQGSPLHF. DNA of the CDR3: TGCGCCAGCAGCCAAACACAGGGGCAAGGGTCACCCCTCCACTTT.